The entry that follows covers one TCR beta chain sequence. The V end was cut by 3 bases, the J end by 0 bases, with 12 bases between. Germline CDR1 and CDR2: KGHSH and LQKENI. This CDR3 spans 17 amino acids. The assay was immunoSEQ multiplex PCR, and TCRdb's table has in-frame clones only and misses some. The sample shows around 100,000 clones, more than 85% of them seen only once. The sample originates from a study of control samples from healthy donors and cancer patients. Material: blood. The gene calls are TRBV18 and TRBJ2-6, with D unresolved. This receptor was identified in a woman aged 45-65 years in good health. This chain's CDR3 is CASSPEVASSGANVLTF. The CDR3 DNA reads as TGTGCCAGCTCACCCGAGGTAGCCAGCTCTGGGGCCAACGTCCTGACTTTC.